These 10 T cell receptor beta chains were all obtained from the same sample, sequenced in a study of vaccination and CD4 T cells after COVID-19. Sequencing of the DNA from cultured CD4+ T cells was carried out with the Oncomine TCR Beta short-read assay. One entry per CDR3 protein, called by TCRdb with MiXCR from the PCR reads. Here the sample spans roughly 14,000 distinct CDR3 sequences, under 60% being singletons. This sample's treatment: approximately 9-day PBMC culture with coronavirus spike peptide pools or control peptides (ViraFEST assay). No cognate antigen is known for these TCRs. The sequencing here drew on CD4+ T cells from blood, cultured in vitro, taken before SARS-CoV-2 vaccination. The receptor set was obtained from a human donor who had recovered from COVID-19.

The CDR3 DNA reads as TGCAGTGCTATTCGGACAGGGACAAGGTACGAGCAGTACTTC. This codes for CSAIRTGTRYEQYF. The chain combines TRBV20-1 with TRBJ2-7, with TRBD1 identical over 8 bases. The V segment lost 4 bases and the J segment 4 bases; nucleotides outside the gene matches: 9. The CDR3 is 14 residues long. Germline V CDR1 and CDR2: DFQATT, SNEGSKA (reference sequence).

CDR3 region: CSPREGNTEAFF. CDR3 coding DNA: TGCAGCCCTCGTGAGGGGAACACTGAAGCTTTCTTT. V is TRBV29-1 and J is TRBJ1-1; no clear D. The V end was cut by 8 bases, the J end by 1 base, with 11 bases between. The germline gives CDR1 SQVTM, CDR2 ANQGSEA. The CDR3 contains 12 residues.

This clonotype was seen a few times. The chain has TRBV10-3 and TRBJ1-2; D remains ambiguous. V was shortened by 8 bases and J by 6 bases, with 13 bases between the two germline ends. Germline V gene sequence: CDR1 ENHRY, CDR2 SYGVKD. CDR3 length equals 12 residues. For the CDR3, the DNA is TGTGCCATCCGGGAGGTTAGGCATGGCTACACCTTC. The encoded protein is CAIREVRHGYTF.

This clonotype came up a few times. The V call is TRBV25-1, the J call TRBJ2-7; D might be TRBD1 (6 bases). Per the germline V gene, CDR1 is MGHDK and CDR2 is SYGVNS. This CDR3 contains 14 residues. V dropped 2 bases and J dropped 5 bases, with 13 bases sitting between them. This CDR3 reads CASSEPGQFHEQYF. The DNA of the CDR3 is TGTGCCAGCAGTGAACCCGGACAGTTCCACGAGCAGTACTTC.

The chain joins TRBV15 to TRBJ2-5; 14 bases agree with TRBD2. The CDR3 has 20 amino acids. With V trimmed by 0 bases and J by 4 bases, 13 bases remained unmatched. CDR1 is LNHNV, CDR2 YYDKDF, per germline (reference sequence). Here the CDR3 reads CATSREGTSGSLAVGETQYF. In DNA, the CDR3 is TGTGCCACCAGCAGAGAGGGGACTAGCGGGAGTCTTGCGGTGGGAGAGACCCAGTACTTC.

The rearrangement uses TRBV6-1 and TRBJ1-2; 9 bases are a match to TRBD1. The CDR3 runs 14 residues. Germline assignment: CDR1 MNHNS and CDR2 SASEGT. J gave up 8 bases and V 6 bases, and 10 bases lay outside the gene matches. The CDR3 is CASSRGQGMSGYTF. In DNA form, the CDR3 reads TGTGCCAGCAGCCGGGGACAGGGAATGAGCGGCTACACCTTC.

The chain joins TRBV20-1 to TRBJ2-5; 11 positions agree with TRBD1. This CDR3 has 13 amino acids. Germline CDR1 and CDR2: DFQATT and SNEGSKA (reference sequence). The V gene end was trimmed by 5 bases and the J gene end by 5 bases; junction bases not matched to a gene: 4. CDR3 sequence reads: CSAGTGGMETQYF. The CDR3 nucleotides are TGCAGTGCTGGGACAGGGGGTATGGAGACCCAGTACTTC.

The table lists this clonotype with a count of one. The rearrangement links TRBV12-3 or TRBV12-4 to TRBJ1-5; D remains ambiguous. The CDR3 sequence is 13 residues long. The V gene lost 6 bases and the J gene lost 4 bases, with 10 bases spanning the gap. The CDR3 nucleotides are TGTGCCAGCAGACCCACGGGGAATCAGCCCCAGCATTTT. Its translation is CASRPTGNQPQHF.

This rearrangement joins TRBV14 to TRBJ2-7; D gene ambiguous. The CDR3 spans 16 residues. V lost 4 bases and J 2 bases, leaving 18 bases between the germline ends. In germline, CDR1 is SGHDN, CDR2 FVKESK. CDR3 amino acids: CASSPLRPVEAYEQYF. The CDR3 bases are TGTGCCAGCAGCCCCCTACGACCGGTCGAAGCCTACGAGCAGTACTTC.

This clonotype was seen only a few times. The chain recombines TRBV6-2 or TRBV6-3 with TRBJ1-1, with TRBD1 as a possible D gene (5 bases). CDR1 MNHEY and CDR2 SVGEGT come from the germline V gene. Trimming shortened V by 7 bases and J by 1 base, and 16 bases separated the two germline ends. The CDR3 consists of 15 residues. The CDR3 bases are TGTGCCAGCACCCAGAGGCGGGGGAGGAACACTGAAGCTTTCTTT. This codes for CASTQRRGRNTEAFF.